The 13 T cell receptor beta chains given below trace back to one sample, sequenced in a study of blood T cell repertoires in COVID-19. Profiled with immunoSEQ multiplex PCR; TCRdb holds only in-frame clones, not every one. This sample has 150,000 to 200,000 clones; approximately 86% occur once, and the top ten carry approximately 0.62%. The sample consisted of peripheral blood. These receptors came from a man aged 60-69 years with COVID-19, enrolled during active disease.

This sequence joins TRBV5-5 and TRBJ1-5, with D uncertain. Trimming removed 1 base at V and 4 bases at J, with 6 bases between. Germline V CDR1 and CDR2: SGHKS, YYEKEE (reference sequence). This CDR3 has 13 residues. The DNA for the CDR3 is TGTGCCAGCAGCTTGAGCCCGAATCAGCCCCAGCATTTT. It encodes CASSLSPNQPQHF. Full variable domain (rest looked up from reference TRBV5-5 and TRBJ1-5): DAGVTQSPTHLIKTRGQQVTLRCSPISGHKSVSWYQQVLGQGPQFIFQYYEKEERGRGNFPDRFSARQFPNYSSELNVNALLLGDSALYLCASSLSPNQPQHFGDGTRLSIL.

The gene calls are TRBV3-1 (or the pseudogene TRBV3-2) and TRBJ2-5; D is possibly TRBD2 (5 bases). The length of the CDR3 is 12 residues. CDR1 and CDR2 from the germline V gene are LGHDT and YNNKEL (reference sequence). Trimming left V 2 bases short and J 8 bases short, with 9 bases between. CDR3 amino acids: CASSQSTGTQYF. CDR3 DNA: TGTGCCAGCAGCCAATCCACGGGAACCCAGTACTTC.

This clone was seen a single time. The chain carries TRBV5-1 and TRBJ2-3; 8 positions agree with TRBD2. V lost 7 bases and J lost 1; bases outside the gene matches: 8. Germline lookup yields CDR1 SGHRS and CDR2 YFSETQ. There are 15 residues in the CDR3. For the CDR3, the DNA is TGCGCCAGCGGGGATAGCGGGGCTGGCACAGATACGCAGTATTTT. Protein: CASGDSGAGTDTQYF.

The CDR3 DNA follows: TGTGCCAGCAGATCCTCCGGGGGGGGTGCGAACACTGAAGCTTTCTTT. It codes for CASRSSGGGANTEAFF. The genes are TRBV6-6 and TRBJ1-1, with D possibly matching TRBD1 (5 bases). The V gene lost 6 bases and the J gene lost 1 base, with 18 bases spanning the gap. The CDR3 is 16 amino acids. CDR1 is MNHNY, CDR2 SVGAGI, per germline (reference sequence).

The V gene is TRBV9, the J gene TRBJ2-5; D call uncertain. The CDR3 totals 11 residues. Trimming stripped 2 bases from V and 5 bases from J, with 4 bases between. The germline CDR1 and CDR2 sequences are SGDLS and YYNGEE. CDR3 coding DNA: TGTGCCAGCAGCGTTAGTGAGACCCAGTACTTC. It encodes CASSVSETQYF.

V gene TRBV6-2 or TRBV6-3 combines with J gene TRBJ1-2; 9 nucleotides agree with TRBD1. Per germline, CDR1 MNHEY and CDR2 SVGEGT. The trim removed 2 bases at V and 5 bases at J, leaving 9 bases unmatched. The CDR3 consists of 16 residues. CDR3 DNA: TGTGCCAGCAGTTACCCCTCCGGGACAGGGATTTATGGCTACACCTTC. Translated, it gives CASSYPSGTGIYGYTF.

The V call is TRBV28, the J call TRBJ1-6; 7 bases align to TRBD1. From germline, CDR1 is MDHEN and CDR2 SYDVKM. With 2 bases clipped from V and 10 bases from J, the junction kept 2 bases outside the gene matches. The length of the CDR3 is 13 residues. The CDR3 sequence: CASSLDRVSPLHF. CDR3 sequence (DNA): TGTGCCAGCAGTTTAGACAGGGTATCACCCCTCCACTTT.

This clone has just one count. The chain joins TRBV18 to TRBJ2-1, with D maybe TRBD1 (5 bases). Germline CDR1 reads KGHSH; CDR2 reads LQKENI. Between the trimmed V and J ends, which lost 6 bases and 1 base, there was a span of 10 bases. The CDR3 sequence is 14 residues long. The CDR3 DNA follows: TGTGCCAGCTCCCAGCAGGGTTCCTACAATGAGCAGTTCTTC. Translation: CASSQQGSYNEQFF.

The V call is TRBV28, the J call TRBJ2-1, with 9 positions matching TRBD1. The CDR3 is 16 residues long. Germline V CDR1 and CDR2: MDHEN, SYDVKM. The J segment lost 2 bases and the V segment lost 7 bases, leaving 9 bases of the junction unmatched. CDR3 sequence reads: CASTLAGTGTYNEQFF. The CDR3 coding sequence is TGTGCCAGCACCTTAGCCGGGACAGGGACCTACAATGAGCAGTTCTTC.

The CDR3: CASSLEGYQTIYSNQPQHF. The CDR3 DNA follows: TGTGCCAGCAGTTTGGAGGGTTACCAGACCATTTATAGCAATCAGCCCCAGCATTTT. The chain has TRBV28 and TRBJ1-5; no clear D gene. From germline, CDR1 is MDHEN and CDR2 SYDVKM. V shed 3 bases and J shed 0 bases, with 21 bases lying between them. The CDR3 runs to 19 residues.

V is TRBV7-9 and J is TRBJ1-2, with D unclear. The V and J ends lost 7 bases and 2 bases respectively, with 11 bases between them. Germline values: CDR1 SEHNR, CDR2 FQNEAQ (reference sequence). The CDR3 extends over 13 amino acids. This CDR3 reads CASTVTENYGYTF. CDR3 DNA: TGTGCCAGCACCGTAACAGAAAACTATGGCTACACCTTC.

The V call is TRBV18, the J call TRBJ1-1; unclear D gene. Germline V lookup: CDR1 KGHSH, CDR2 LQKENI. The CDR3 is made up of 13 amino acids. Deletions cut 3 bases from V and 5 bases from J, with 10 bases between. This CDR3 reads CASSPSGVTEAFF. CDR3 DNA: TGTGCCAGCTCACCCTCGGGTGTTACTGAAGCTTTCTTT.

This clone was recorded only once. This sequence joins TRBV19 and TRBJ2-7, with 10 nucleotides matching TRBD1. This CDR3 region has 15 residues. V lost 0 bases, J lost 1 base, and 0 bases stayed unmatched. The germline gives CDR1 LNHDA, CDR2 SQIVND (reference sequence). The CDR3 loop is CASSIEGQGSYEQYF. The CDR3 nucleotides are TGTGCCAGTAGTATAGAGGGACAGGGGTCCTACGAGCAGTACTTC.